The 20 T cell receptor beta chains below all came from one sample that was sequenced in a study of control samples from healthy donors and cancer patients. Sequencing was performed with immunoSEQ multiplex PCR; in TCRdb, only in-frame clones are kept and a portion is missing. The data show roughly 120,000 clones, about nine tenths seen once. The sequencing sample was made of blood. The receptors stem from a human donor in good health. The donor label of this sample is uncertain.

The rearrangement joins TRBV6-5 to TRBJ1-1; possible D gene TRBD1, 6 bases. Trimming stripped 5 bases from V and 11 bases from J, with 15 bases between. This CDR3 has 12 residues. CDR1 MNHEY and CDR2 SVGAGI come from the germline V gene. The chain's CDR3 is CASSRTVREAFF. CDR3 sequence (DNA): TGTGCCAGCAGTAGGACAGTGCGGGAGGCTTTCTTT.

The V and J genes are TRBV5-1 and TRBJ1-5; 7 nucleotides line up with TRBD1. The germline gives CDR1 SGHRS, CDR2 YFSETQ. CDR3 length: 16 amino acids. With V trimmed by 0 bases and J by 3 bases, 6 bases remained unmatched. CDR3 protein: CASSLGPGTVNQPQHF. Here the CDR3 DNA reads TGCGCCAGCAGCTTGGGCCCCGGGACAGTCAATCAGCCCCAGCATTTT.

The J gene is TRBJ2-1, the V gene TRBV15, with 9 bases lining up with TRBD2. CDR3 length equals 16 residues. Germline values: CDR1 LNHNV, CDR2 YYDKDF (reference sequence). The junction had 6 bases not matched to a gene; V was cut back by 0 bases and J by 6 bases. DNA for the CDR3: TGTGCCACCAGCAGAGAGGGCGGGGGGGTACTCAATGAGCAGTTCTTC. The encoded protein is CATSREGGGVLNEQFF.

The chain is built from TRBV3-1 (or the pseudogene TRBV3-2) and TRBJ2-3; D not certain. The CDR3 covers 14 residues. V lost 3 bases and J 5 bases, leaving 12 bases between the germline ends. Germline lookup yields CDR1 LGHDT and CDR2 YNNKEL (reference sequence). Written as DNA, the CDR3 is TGTGCCAGCAGCCACGGCAGTGGCGGAGATACGCAGTATTTT. Amino acids: CASSHGSGGDTQYF.

The chain combines TRBV5-4 with TRBJ1-6; D unclear. This CDR3 is 13 amino acids long. V was clipped by 1 base and J by 7 bases, with 6 bases between them. CDR1 and CDR2 from the germline V gene are SGHNT and YYREEE (reference sequence). CDR3 nucleotide sequence: TGTGCCAGCAGCTTGCGGCAGAATTCACCCCTCCACTTT. Translated, it gives CASSLRQNSPLHF.

The genes are TRBV27 and TRBJ2-1; weak D call: TRBD2 (5 bases). The CDR3 is made up of 13 amino acids. Trimming took off 0 bases at V and 8 bases at J, with 8 bases between the two ends. The germline CDR1 and CDR2 sequences are MNHEY and SMNVEV (reference sequence). For the CDR3, the DNA is TGTGCCAGCAGTTTATCGGGGAGCTATGAGCAGTTCTTC. Residues: CASSLSGSYEQFF.

This clone has just one count. The CDR3, as DNA: TGTGCCAGCGCCAAGACAGGGGGGAACACTGAAGCTTTCTTT. It yields the protein CASAKTGGNTEAFF. This chain connects TRBV5-4 to TRBJ1-1; 9 bases map to TRBD1. There are 14 residues in the CDR3. Unmatched junction bases numbered 5, after V lost 7 bases and J lost 1 base. Germline V gives CDR1 SGHNT, CDR2 YYREEE (reference sequence).

This chain joins TRBV5-5 and TRBJ2-7; maybe TRBD1 (5 bases). V dropped 2 bases and J dropped 4 bases, with 7 bases sitting between them. This CDR3 spans 12 amino acids. Germline CDR1 is SGHKS and CDR2 is YYEKEE (reference sequence). CDR3 in DNA: TGTGCCAGCAGCTTCAGGGCGTACGAGCAGTACTTC. Translating it yields CASSFRAYEQYF. Complete variable domain (other parts from reference TRBV5-5 and TRBJ2-7): DAGVTQSPTHLIKTRGQQVTLRCSPISGHKSVSWYQQVLGQGPQFIFQYYEKEERGRGNFPDRFSARQFPNYSSELNVNALLLGDSALYLCASSFRAYEQYFGPGTRLTVT.

The chain recombines TRBV19 with TRBJ1-1; D may be TRBD1 (5 bases). With 3 bases removed from V and 4 bases from J, the gap between germline ends came to 12 bases. The CDR3 is made up of 14 amino acids. Per the germline V gene, CDR1 is LNHDA and CDR2 is SQIVND (reference sequence). Written as DNA, the CDR3 is TGTGCCAGTAGTATCCAGGGTGCCGGCACTGAAGCTTTCTTT. Translated: CASSIQGAGTEAFF.

The rearrangement links TRBV10-2 to TRBJ2-1; TRBD2 matches 9 bases. Germline lookup yields CDR1 WSHSY and CDR2 SAAADI. The CDR3 sequence is 16 residues long. V shed 0 bases and J 8 bases; nucleotides not matched to a gene: 8. The CDR3 coding sequence is TGCGCCAGCAGTGAGTCATTGCGGGGGGGCCAGGATGAGCAGTTCTTC. It translates to CASSESLRGGQDEQFF.

This chain uses TRBV19 with TRBJ1-6, with D unresolved. The germline gives CDR1 LNHDA, CDR2 SQIVND (reference sequence). V lost 10 bases and J lost 7, with 20 bases in between. The length of the CDR3 is 15 residues. The DNA for the CDR3 is TGTGCCACCACGATGGGCGGAACCCCCAATTCACCCCTCCACTTT. Translated, it gives CATTMGGTPNSPLHF. Filled out from reference TRBV19 and TRBJ1-6, the complete variable domain reads DGGITQSPKYLFRKEGQNVTLSCEQNLNHDAMYWYRQDPGQGLRLIYYSQIVNDFQKGDIAEGYSVSREKKESFPLTVTSAQKNPTAFYLCATTMGGTPNSPLHFGNGTRLTVT.

The chain carries TRBV6-5 and TRBJ1-1; 9 positions match TRBD1. This CDR3 has 15 amino acids. The V and J ends lost 6 bases and 6 bases, in that order; junction bases with no gene match: 11. The germline CDR1 and CDR2 sequences are MNHEY and SVGAGI. Here the CDR3 reads CASSRATGGESEAFF. Written as DNA, the CDR3 is TGTGCCAGCAGCAGAGCCACAGGGGGCGAATCTGAAGCTTTCTTT.

The CDR3: CASSQGGSSKSPWDEKLFF. In nucleotides, the CDR3 is TGCGCCAGCAGCCAAGGCGGGTCATCTAAAAGCCCCTGGGATGAAAAACTGTTTTTT. The rearrangement uses TRBV4-1 and TRBJ1-4; no clear D. Trimming left V 1 base short and J 6 bases short, with 24 bases between. The germline V gene encodes CDR1 MGHRA and CDR2 YSYEKL. This CDR3 has 19 amino acids.

The chain has TRBV5-1 and TRBJ2-7; 9 bases line up with TRBD2. V trimming: 5 bases; J trimming: 3 bases; junction bases outside the gene matches: 6. Germline V CDR1 and CDR2: SGHRS, YFSETQ. The CDR3 has 14 residues. For the CDR3, the DNA is TGCGCCAGCAGACCTAGCGGGGCCCTCTACGAGCAGTACTTC. Amino acid sequence: CASRPSGALYEQYF.

This rearrangement joins TRBV24-1 to TRBJ2-4; D ambiguous. The CDR3 runs to 12 residues. Trimming pared 1 base from V and 7 bases from J, leaving 4 bases between. Germline values: CDR1 KGHDR, CDR2 SFDVKD. Here the CDR3 reads CATSDLLNIQYF. CDR3 in DNA: TGTGCCACCAGTGATTTATTGAACATTCAGTACTTC.

J is TRBJ1-5 and V is TRBV6-2 or TRBV6-3; D unresolved. Germline V lookup: CDR1 MNHEY, CDR2 SVGEGT. This CDR3 is 19 amino acids long. V gave up 3 bases and J gave up 0 bases, with 21 bases separating them. The CDR3 sequence is CASSYSTGSLGNSNQPQHF. The CDR3 nucleotides read TGTGCCAGCAGTTATTCAACGGGAAGCCTCGGGAATAGCAATCAGCCCCAGCATTTT.

The chain links TRBV11-2 to TRBJ1-1, with 8 bases aligning to TRBD1. The CDR3 is made up of 16 amino acids. The V gene end was trimmed by 2 bases and the J gene end by 1 base; junction bases not matched to a gene: 6. CDR1 SGHAT and CDR2 FQNNGV come from the germline V gene. The CDR3 DNA reads as TGTGCCAGCAGCTTATCTCTTGGACAGGGGAACACTGAAGCTTTCTTT. The encoded protein is CASSLSLGQGNTEAFF.

V is TRBV2 and J is TRBJ1-4; D ambiguous. Trimming stripped 2 bases from V and 14 bases from J, with 27 bases between. CDR3 length: 17 amino acids. From germline, CDR1 is SNHLY and CDR2 FYNNEI. CDR3 in amino acids: CASSERYRRDTSICLFF. For the CDR3, the DNA is TGTGCCAGCAGTGAAAGGTATAGGAGAGATACTTCGATTTGCCTGTTTTTT.

The DNA for the CDR3 is TGTGCCAGCAGTTACGCGACAGGGGAAAGCTATGGCTACACCTTC. It encodes CASSYATGESYGYTF. J is TRBJ1-2 and V is TRBV6-5; TRBD1 aligns across 8 bases. The germline CDR1 and CDR2 sequences are MNHEY and SVGAGI. The CDR3 spans 15 residues. The trim removed 2 bases at V and 4 bases at J, leaving 6 bases unmatched.

The J gene is TRBJ1-4, the V gene TRBV5-6; the D is unclear. The CDR3 spans 12 residues. Germline CDR1 SGHDT, CDR2 YYEEEE. V was shortened by 4 bases and J by 2 bases, with 3 bases between the two germline ends. Here the CDR3 reads CASSRTNEKLFF. DNA for the CDR3: TGTGCCAGCAGCCGCACTAATGAAAAACTGTTTTTT.